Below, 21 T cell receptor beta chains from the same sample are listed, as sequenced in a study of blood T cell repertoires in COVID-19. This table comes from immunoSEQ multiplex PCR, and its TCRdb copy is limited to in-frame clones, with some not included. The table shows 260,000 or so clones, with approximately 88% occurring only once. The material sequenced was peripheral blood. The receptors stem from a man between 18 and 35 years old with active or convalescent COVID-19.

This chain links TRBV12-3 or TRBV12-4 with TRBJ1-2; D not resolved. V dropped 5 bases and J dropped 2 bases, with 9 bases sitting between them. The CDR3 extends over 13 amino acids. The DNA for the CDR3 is TGTGCCAGCAGTGAGCTTCCCAACTATGGCTACACCTTC. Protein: CASSELPNYGYTF.

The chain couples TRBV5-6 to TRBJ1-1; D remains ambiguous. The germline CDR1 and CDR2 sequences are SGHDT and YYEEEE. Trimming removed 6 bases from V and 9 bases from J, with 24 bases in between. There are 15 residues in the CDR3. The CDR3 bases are TGTGCCAGCACCCTGGGCCCGGGAACTCTAAAGAAAGCTTTCTTT. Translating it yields CASTLGPGTLKKAFF.

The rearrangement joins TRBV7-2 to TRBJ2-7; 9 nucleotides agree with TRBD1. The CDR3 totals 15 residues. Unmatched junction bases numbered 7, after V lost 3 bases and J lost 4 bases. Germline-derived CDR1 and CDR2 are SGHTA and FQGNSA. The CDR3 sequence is CASSFYRGRAYEQYF. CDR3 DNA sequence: TGTGCCAGCAGCTTTTACAGGGGGCGGGCGTACGAGCAGTACTTC.

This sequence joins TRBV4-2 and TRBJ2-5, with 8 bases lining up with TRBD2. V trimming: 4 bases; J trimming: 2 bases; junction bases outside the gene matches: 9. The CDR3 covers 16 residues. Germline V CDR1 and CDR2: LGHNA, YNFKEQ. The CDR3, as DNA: TGTGCCAGCAGCCCCCGGACTAGCAGTAGTCAAGAGACCCAGTACTTC. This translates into CASSPRTSSSQETQYF.

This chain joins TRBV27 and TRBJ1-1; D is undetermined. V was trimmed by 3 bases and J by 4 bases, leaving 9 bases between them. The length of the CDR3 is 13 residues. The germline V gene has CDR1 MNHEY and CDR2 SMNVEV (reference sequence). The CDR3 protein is CASSFGGPTEAFF. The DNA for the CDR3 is TGTGCCAGCAGTTTTGGAGGGCCCACTGAAGCTTTCTTT.

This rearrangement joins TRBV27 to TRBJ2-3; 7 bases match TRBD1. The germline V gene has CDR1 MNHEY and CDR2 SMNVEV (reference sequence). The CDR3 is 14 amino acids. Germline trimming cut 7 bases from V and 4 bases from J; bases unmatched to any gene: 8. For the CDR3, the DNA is TGTGCCAGCAACCTCCGGCAGGGGGCAGATACGCAGTATTTT. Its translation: CASNLRQGADTQYF.

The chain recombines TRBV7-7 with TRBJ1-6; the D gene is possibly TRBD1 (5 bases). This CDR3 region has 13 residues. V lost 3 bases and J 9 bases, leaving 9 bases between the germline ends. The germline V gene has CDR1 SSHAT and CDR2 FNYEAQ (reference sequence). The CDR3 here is CASSFRVASPLHF. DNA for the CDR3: TGTGCCAGCAGCTTCAGGGTCGCTTCACCCCTCCACTTT.

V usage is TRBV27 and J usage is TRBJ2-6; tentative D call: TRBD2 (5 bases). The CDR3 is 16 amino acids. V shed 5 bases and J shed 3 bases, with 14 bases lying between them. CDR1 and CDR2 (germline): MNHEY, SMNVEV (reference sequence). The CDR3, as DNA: TGTGCCAGCAGTAACCTAGGAGGCGTTGGGGCCAACGTCCTGACTTTC. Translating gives CASSNLGGVGANVLTF.

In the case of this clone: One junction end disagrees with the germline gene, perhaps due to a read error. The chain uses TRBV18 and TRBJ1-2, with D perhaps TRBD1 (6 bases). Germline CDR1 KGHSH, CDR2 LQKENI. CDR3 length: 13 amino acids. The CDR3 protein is CASSPPLTGGLLF. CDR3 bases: TGTGCCAGCTCACCGCCTTTGACGGGGGGGCTCCTCTTC.

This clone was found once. CDR3 in DNA: TGTGCCAGCGGGGCCGGGCTGGGGAATTCACCCCTCCACTTT. Encoded protein: CASGAGLGNSPLHF. The chain has TRBV2 and TRBJ1-6; TRBD1 might be the D (5 bases). With 8 bases removed from V and 7 bases from J, the gap between germline ends came to 15 bases. Germline V gene lookup returns CDR1 SNHLY and CDR2 FYNNEI. The CDR3 runs to 14 residues.

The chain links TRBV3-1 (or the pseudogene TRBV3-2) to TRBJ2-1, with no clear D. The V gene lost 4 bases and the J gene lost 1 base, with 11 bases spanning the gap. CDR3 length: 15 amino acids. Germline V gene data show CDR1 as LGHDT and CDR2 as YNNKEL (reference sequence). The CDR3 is CASSRERSSYNEQFF. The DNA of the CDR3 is TGTGCCAGCAGCCGAGAACGGAGTTCCTACAATGAGCAGTTCTTC.

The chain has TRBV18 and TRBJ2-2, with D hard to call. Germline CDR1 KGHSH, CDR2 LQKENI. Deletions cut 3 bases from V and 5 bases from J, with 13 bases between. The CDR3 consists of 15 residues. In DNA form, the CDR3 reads TGTGCCAGCTCACCGGGTCAGGTGGATACCGGGGAGCTGTTTTTT. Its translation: CASSPGQVDTGELFF.

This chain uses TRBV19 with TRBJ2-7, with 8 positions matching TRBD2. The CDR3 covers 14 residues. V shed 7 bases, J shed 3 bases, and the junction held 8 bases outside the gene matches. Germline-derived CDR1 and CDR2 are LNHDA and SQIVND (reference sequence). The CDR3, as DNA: TGTGCCAGTAACATAGCGGGGAATGGCTACGAGCAGTACTTC. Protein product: CASNIAGNGYEQYF.

The CDR3 here is CSVDLNYGYTF. In DNA, the CDR3 is TGCAGCGTTGACTTAAACTATGGCTACACCTTC. The rearrangement joins TRBV29-1 to TRBJ1-2; unclear D gene. The CDR3 consists of 11 residues. V was pared by 3 bases and J by 2 bases, with 4 bases between. Germline CDR1 and CDR2: SQVTM and ANQGSEA.

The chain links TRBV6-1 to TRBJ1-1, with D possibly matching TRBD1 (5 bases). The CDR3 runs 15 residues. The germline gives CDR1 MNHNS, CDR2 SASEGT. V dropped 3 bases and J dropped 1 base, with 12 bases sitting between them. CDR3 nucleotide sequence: TGTGCCAGCAGTGAGCCCAGGGTTACGAACACTGAAGCTTTCTTT. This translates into CASSEPRVTNTEAFF.

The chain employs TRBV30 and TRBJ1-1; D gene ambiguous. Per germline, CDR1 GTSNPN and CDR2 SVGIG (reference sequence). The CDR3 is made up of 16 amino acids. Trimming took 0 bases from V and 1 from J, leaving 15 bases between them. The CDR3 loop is CAWSVRGAPQNTEAFF. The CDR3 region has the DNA TGTGCCTGGAGTGTTCGAGGCGCCCCTCAGAACACTGAAGCTTTCTTT.

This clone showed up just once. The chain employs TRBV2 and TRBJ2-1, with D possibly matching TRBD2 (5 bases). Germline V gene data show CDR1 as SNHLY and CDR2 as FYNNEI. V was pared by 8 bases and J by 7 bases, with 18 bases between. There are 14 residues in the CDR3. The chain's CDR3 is CASRLPPTGNEQFF. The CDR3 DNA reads TGTGCCAGCCGTTTGCCCCCGACGGGGAATGAGCAGTTCTTC.

The CDR3 reads CASSQVQGEQFF. The CDR3 coding sequence is TGTGCCAGCAGCCAAGTTCAGGGGGAGCAGTTCTTC. The chain joins TRBV4-2 to TRBJ2-1; possible D gene TRBD1, 6 bases. Germline lookup yields CDR1 LGHNA and CDR2 YNFKEQ. This CDR3 is 12 amino acids long. V shed 1 base and J shed 10 bases, with 8 bases lying between them.

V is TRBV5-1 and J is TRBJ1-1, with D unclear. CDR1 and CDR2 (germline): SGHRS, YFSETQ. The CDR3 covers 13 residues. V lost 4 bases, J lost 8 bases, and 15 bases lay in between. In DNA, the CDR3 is TGCGCCAGCAGCCCCCTGCTAGGTGGCGAAGCTTTCTTT. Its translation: CASSPLLGGEAFF.

The CDR3 protein is CASSQFRELFF. As DNA, the CDR3 is TGTGCCAGCAGCCAGTTTAGGGAGCTGTTTTTT. The V and J genes are TRBV6-5 and TRBJ2-2; the D is unclear. Per germline, CDR1 MNHEY and CDR2 SVGAGI. This CDR3 is 11 amino acids long. Trimming pared 6 bases from V and 9 bases from J, leaving 8 bases between.

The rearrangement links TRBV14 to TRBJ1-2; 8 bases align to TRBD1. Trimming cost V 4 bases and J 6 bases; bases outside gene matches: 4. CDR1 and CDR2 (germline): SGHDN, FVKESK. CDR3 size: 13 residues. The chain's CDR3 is CASSRSTGDGYTF. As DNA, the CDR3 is TGTGCCAGCAGCCGCTCGACAGGGGATGGCTACACCTTC. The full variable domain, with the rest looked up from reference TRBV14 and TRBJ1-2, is EAGVTQFPSHSVIEKGQTVTLRCDPISGHDNLYWYRRVMGKEIKFLLHFVKESKQDESGMPNNRFLAERTGGTYSTLKVQPAELEDSGVYFCASSRSTGDGYTFGSGTRLTVV.